This entry lists 21 T cell receptor beta chains sequenced from one sample in a study of cytomegalovirus exposure and HLA in healthy donors. It was with 60 Vbeta and 13 Jbeta primers that the PCR ran. Data came from immunoSEQ multiplex PCR; TCRdb stores just in-frame clones and leaves some out. Of about 270,000 clones listed, about 75% are singletons. The sequencing sample was made of PBMCs. The receptors were gathered from a female donor in good health and CMV-seronegative.

The CDR3 sequence is CASSATTEGGEKLFF. As DNA, the CDR3 is TGTGCCAGCAGCGCCACCACGGAGGGCGGGGAAAAACTGTTTTTT. V gene TRBV14 combines with J gene TRBJ1-4; D gene uncertain. The germline V and J ends were trimmed by 5 bases and 8 bases, with 18 bases remaining between them. Germline V gene lookup returns CDR1 SGHDN and CDR2 FVKESK. The CDR3 sequence is 15 residues long.

The chain links TRBV19 to TRBJ2-7; D unresolved. The CDR3 is 14 amino acids. The ends were cut back, 3 bases at V and 0 bases at J, with 9 bases in the middle. In germline, CDR1 is LNHDA, CDR2 SQIVND (reference sequence). The CDR3 loop is CASSIGSTSYEQYF. CDR3 coding DNA: TGTGCCAGTAGTATTGGCTCCACCTCCTACGAGCAGTACTTC.

The chain links TRBV30 to TRBJ1-4, with 8 bases that match TRBD1. Germline V gives CDR1 GTSNPN, CDR2 SVGIG (reference sequence). The CDR3 spans 13 residues. Trimming took 4 bases from V and 5 from J; bases not matched to a gene: 3. This CDR3 reads CAWKRTGNEKLFF. CDR3 nucleotides: TGTGCCTGGAAAAGGACAGGGAATGAAAAACTGTTTTTT.

This clone occurred once. The genes are TRBV27 and TRBJ2-1, with 8 bases fitting TRBD2. With 5 bases clipped from V and 6 bases from J, the junction kept 12 bases outside the gene matches. CDR1 MNHEY and CDR2 SMNVEV come from the germline V gene (reference sequence). The CDR3 runs 16 residues. Here the CDR3 reads CASSVFPGGPGNEQFF. In DNA, the CDR3 is TGTGCCAGCAGTGTCTTTCCGGGAGGGCCGGGCAATGAGCAGTTCTTC.

The CDR3 loop reads CASSVGARDHYEQYF. DNA of the CDR3: TGTGCCAGCAGCGTAGGAGCCAGGGATCACTACGAGCAGTACTTC. This chain uses TRBV9 with TRBJ2-7; D is possibly TRBD1 (5 bases). Germline assignment: CDR1 SGDLS and CDR2 YYNGEE. With 0 bases removed from V and 3 bases from J, the gap between germline ends came to 13 bases. The CDR3 sequence is 15 residues long.

This clone was found once. This chain joins TRBV5-1 and TRBJ1-5, with D unclear. Germline assignment: CDR1 SGHRS and CDR2 YFSETQ. This CDR3 contains 17 residues. Trimming removed 2 bases at V and 4 bases at J, with 19 bases between. The CDR3 DNA follows: TGCGCCAGCAGCTTCTGGGGTGGGCAGACTAATAATCAGCCCCAGCATTTT. It specifies CASSFWGGQTNNQPQHF.

The chain links TRBV27 to TRBJ2-5; 7 positions agree with TRBD1. Germline V lookup: CDR1 MNHEY, CDR2 SMNVEV (reference sequence). The CDR3 runs to 13 residues. Germline trimming cut 6 bases from V and 0 bases from J; bases unmatched to any gene: 1. The CDR3 protein is CASRGQYQETQYF. CDR3 sequence (DNA): TGTGCCAGCAGGGGACAGTACCAAGAGACCCAGTACTTC.

J is TRBJ1-1 and V is TRBV11-3, with D tentatively TRBD1 (6 bases). Germline V gene data show CDR1 as SGHNT and CDR2 as YENEEA. The CDR3 totals 14 residues. The germline V and J ends were trimmed by 4 bases and 1 base, with 10 bases remaining between them. CDR3: CASSSGHPNTEAFF. In DNA, the CDR3 is TGTGCCAGCAGCTCGGGACACCCGAACACTGAAGCTTTCTTT.

The rearrangement uses TRBV28 and TRBJ2-1; possibly TRBD2 for D (5 bases). Trimming took off 5 bases at V and 10 bases at J, with 30 bases between the two ends. Germline CDR1 and CDR2: MDHEN and SYDVKM. This CDR3 has 18 residues. This CDR3 reads CASSQSYLRERGAGEQFF. The CDR3 region has the DNA TGTGCCAGCAGTCAATCATATCTTAGGGAGCGCGGAGCTGGGGAGCAGTTCTTC.

This chain uses TRBV5-8 with TRBJ2-7; 10 nucleotides match TRBD2. Trimming at V came to 4 bases and at J to 0 bases, leaving 4 bases not matched to a gene. The CDR3 is 15 residues long. Per the germline V gene, CDR1 is SGHTS and CDR2 is YDEGEE. The CDR3 DNA reads TGTGCCAGCAGCGTTAGCGGGAGGAACTCCTACGAGCAGTACTTC. Protein sequence: CASSVSGRNSYEQYF.

The rearrangement joins TRBV5-1 to TRBJ1-6, with TRBD1 matching 8 bases. The germline V gene has CDR1 SGHRS and CDR2 YFSETQ. The length of the CDR3 is 16 residues. V dropped 1 base and J dropped 9; count of bases not matched to a gene: 9. CDR3 region: CASSLYPGGVGSPLHF. Here the CDR3 DNA reads TGCGCCAGCAGCTTGTATCCAGGGGGCGTTGGTTCACCCCTCCACTTT.

The chain couples TRBV9 to TRBJ2-1; tentative D call: TRBD2 (5 bases). V was clipped by 3 bases and J by 6 bases, with 16 bases between them. This CDR3 contains 15 residues. Germline V gene lookup returns CDR1 SGDLS and CDR2 YYNGEE. The CDR3 sequence: CASSAPQTRPNEQFF. CDR3 bases: TGTGCCAGCAGCGCCCCCCAAACTAGACCCAATGAGCAGTTCTTC.

The rearrangement uses TRBV28 and TRBJ1-2; 7 bases fit TRBD1. Per the germline V gene, CDR1 is MDHEN and CDR2 is SYDVKM. The CDR3 totals 14 residues. V gave up 5 bases and J gave up 2 bases; unmatched junction bases: 5. The CDR3 region has the DNA TGTGCCAGCAGTCGACAGGGCGGGAACTATGGCTACACCTTC. Its protein is CASSRQGGNYGYTF.

The chain uses TRBV27 and TRBJ2-1; 9 nucleotides agree with TRBD1. The CDR3 loop spans 16 amino acids. V gave up 8 bases and J gave up 5 bases; unmatched junction bases: 13. The germline V gene has CDR1 MNHEY and CDR2 SMNVEV (reference sequence). The CDR3 here is CASRQEGDRDNNEQFF. DNA of the CDR3: TGTGCCAGCCGTCAAGAGGGGGACAGGGATAACAATGAGCAGTTCTTC.

In this sample, this clone is medium-sized (0.01 to 0.1%). The chain is built from TRBV10-3 and TRBJ2-7; 7 positions match TRBD2. The ends lost 9 bases at V and 5 bases at J; junction bases unmatched: 7. CDR1 is ENHRY and CDR2 is SYGVKD in the germline V gene. The CDR3 extends over 12 amino acids. The CDR3 DNA reads TGTGCCATAGGCGGGAGAGAAGACGAGCAGTACTTC. Translation: CAIGGREDEQYF.

The chain joins TRBV18 to TRBJ2-3; the D gene is possibly TRBD1 (5 bases). V lost 0 bases, J lost 3 bases, and 13 bases lay in between. The CDR3 is 16 residues long. CDR1 is KGHSH and CDR2 is LQKENI in the germline V gene. The chain's CDR3 is CASSPPLGRETDTQYF. CDR3 in DNA: TGTGCCAGCTCACCACCATTGGGGCGCGAGACAGATACGCAGTATTTT.

The chain combines TRBV2 with TRBJ2-5, with 12 bases aligning to TRBD2. Per germline, CDR1 SNHLY and CDR2 FYNNEI. CDR3 size: 11 residues. V shed 4 bases, J shed 14 bases, and the junction held 2 bases outside the gene matches. The CDR3 coding sequence is TGTGCCAGCAGTGGGACTAGCGGGATTTACTTC. It translates to CASSGTSGIYF.

V is TRBV5-4 and J is TRBJ1-2; TRBD1 matches 8 bases. This CDR3 is 14 amino acids long. Germline V gene data show CDR1 as SGHNT and CDR2 as YYREEE (reference sequence). V was clipped by 0 bases and J by 4 bases; unmatched bases: 2. The DNA of the CDR3 is TGTGCCAGCAGCTTGGTCGGACAGGGCTATGGCTACACCTTC. Its translation is CASSLVGQGYGYTF.

Of note for this clone: The junction does not match germline at one end; this may be a read error. The chain employs TRBV28 and TRBJ2-7, with D maybe TRBD2 (5 bases). CDR3 length: 13 residues. CDR1 is MDHEN, CDR2 SYDVKM, per germline. The CDR3 sequence is CASSSLGGGTAHF. The DNA for the CDR3 is TGTGCCAGCAGTTCCCTCGGAGGTGGAACAGCGCACTTC. The full variable domain, completed using reference TRBV28 and TRBJ2-7, is DVKVTQSSRYLVKRTGEKVFLECVQDMDHENMFWYRQDPGLGLRLIYFSYDVKMKEKGDIPEGYSVSREKKERFSLILESASTNQTSMYLCASSSLGGGTAHFGPGTRLTVT.

The CDR3 is CAWSRTRAAPGELFF. DNA for the CDR3: TGTGCCTGGAGTCGTACCAGGGCGGCGCCCGGGGAGCTGTTTTTT. The chain uses TRBV30 and TRBJ2-2; TRBD1 is a possible D gene (5 bases). From germline, CDR1 is GTSNPN and CDR2 SVGIG (reference sequence). The CDR3 has 15 residues. V was clipped by 2 bases and J by 6 bases, with 16 bases between them.

This chain uses TRBV2 with TRBJ2-5; maybe TRBD2 (5 bases). In germline, CDR1 is SNHLY, CDR2 FYNNEI. Trimming left V 5 bases short and J 5 bases short, with 15 bases between. The CDR3 loop spans 14 amino acids. CDR3: CASSPDQGLETQYF. The CDR3 DNA reads as TGTGCCAGCAGTCCCGACCAAGGACTGGAGACCCAGTACTTC.